This TCR beta chain was captured by sequencing in a study of T cell repertoires in cytomegalovirus infection. At the level of the study: An indication of both CMV infection and matching HLA type came from public TCR beta signatures.

General observations from the study: There were carriers of CMV plus the relevant HLA, and cumulative public TCR beta family frequency identified them. HLA-C-restricted, CMV-specific TCR beta clonotypes were dominant ex vivo.

TCRdb processed the reads anew with MiXCR; each CDR3 protein has one entry. The profile shows almost 550,000 distinct CDR3 sequences, more than 15% of them singletons. A word on this clonotype: Its antigen remains unknown.

The length of the CDR3 is 12 residues. Germline CDR1 reads SNHLY; CDR2 reads FYNNEI. Trimming stripped 9 bases from V and 7 bases from J, with 13 bases between. The chain employs TRBV2 and TRBJ2-1; D uncertain. This sequence was found in a human donor in good health (CMV status not recorded). Some clones in this sample may be carry-over from other donors' samples. The sample taken for sequencing was CD8+ T cells from PBMCs. The CDR3 DNA sequence: TGTGCCAGGTTCGAGGTAACAAATGAGCAGTTCTTC. Translation: CARFEVTNEQFF.